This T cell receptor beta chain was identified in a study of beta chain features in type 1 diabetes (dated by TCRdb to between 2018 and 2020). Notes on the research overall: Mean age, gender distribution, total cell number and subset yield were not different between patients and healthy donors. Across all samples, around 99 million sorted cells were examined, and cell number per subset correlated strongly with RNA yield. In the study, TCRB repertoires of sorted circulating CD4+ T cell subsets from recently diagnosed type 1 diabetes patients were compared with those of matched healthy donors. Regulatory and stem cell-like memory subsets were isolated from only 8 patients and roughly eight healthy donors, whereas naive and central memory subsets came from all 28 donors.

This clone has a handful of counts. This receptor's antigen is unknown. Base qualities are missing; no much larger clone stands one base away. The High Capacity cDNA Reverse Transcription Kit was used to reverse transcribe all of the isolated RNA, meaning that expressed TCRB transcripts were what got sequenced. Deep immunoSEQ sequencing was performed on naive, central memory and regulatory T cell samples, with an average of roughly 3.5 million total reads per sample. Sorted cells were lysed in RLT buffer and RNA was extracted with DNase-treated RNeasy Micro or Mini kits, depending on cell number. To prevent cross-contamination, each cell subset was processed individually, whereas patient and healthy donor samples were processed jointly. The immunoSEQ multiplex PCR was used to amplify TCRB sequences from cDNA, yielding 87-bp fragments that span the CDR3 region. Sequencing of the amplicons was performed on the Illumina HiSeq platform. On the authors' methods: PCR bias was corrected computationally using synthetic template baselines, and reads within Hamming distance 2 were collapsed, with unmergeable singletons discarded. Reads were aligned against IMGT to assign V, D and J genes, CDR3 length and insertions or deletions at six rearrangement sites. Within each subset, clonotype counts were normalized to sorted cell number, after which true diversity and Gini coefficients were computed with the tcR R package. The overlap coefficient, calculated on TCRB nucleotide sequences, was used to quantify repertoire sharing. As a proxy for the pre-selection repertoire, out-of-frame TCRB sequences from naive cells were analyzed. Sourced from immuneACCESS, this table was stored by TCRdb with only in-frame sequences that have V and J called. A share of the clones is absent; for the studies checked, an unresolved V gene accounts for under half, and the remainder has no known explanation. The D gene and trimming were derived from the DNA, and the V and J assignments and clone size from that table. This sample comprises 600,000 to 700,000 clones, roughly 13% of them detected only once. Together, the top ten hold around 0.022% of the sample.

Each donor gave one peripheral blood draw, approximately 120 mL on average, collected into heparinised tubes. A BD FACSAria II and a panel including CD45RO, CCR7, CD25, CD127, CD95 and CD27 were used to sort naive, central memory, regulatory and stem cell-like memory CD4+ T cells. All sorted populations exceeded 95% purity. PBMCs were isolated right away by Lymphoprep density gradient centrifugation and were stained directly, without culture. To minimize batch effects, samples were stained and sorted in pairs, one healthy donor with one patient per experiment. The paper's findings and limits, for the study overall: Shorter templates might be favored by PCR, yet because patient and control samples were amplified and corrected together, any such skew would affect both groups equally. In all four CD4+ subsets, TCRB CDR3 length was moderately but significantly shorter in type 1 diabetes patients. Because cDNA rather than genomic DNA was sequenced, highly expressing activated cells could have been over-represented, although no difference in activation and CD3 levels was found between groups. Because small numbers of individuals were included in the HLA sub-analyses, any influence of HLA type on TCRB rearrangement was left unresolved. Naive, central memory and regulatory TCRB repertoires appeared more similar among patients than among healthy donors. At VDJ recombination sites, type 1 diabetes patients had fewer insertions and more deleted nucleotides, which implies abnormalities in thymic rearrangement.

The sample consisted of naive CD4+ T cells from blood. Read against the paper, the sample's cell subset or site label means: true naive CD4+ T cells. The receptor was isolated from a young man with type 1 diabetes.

The DNA reads as follows: TGCAGCGTTGAAAGAGGGCAGGGAAACATTCAGTACTTC. The resulting protein is CSVERGQGNIQYF. Recombination linked TRBV29-1 to TRBJ2-4, with the D call perhaps TRBD1 or TRBD2, as 5 bases match in each case. Based on the germline V gene, the CDR1 and CDR2 sequences are SQVTM and ANQGSEA. Taken from cysteine to phenylalanine, the CDR3 has 13 residues. The kept DNA is CDR3 alone, 39 bases in frame from the first base. The junction shows trimming of 2 bases on V and 6 bases on J, plus 11 bases between the germline ends.